This paragraph reports one T cell receptor (beta chain). The antigen is undetermined. Both iRepertoire HTBI primers and Arm-PCR of CDR3 regions were used to build the TCR beta libraries. TCRdb reprocessed the multiplex PCR reads with MiXCR, giving one entry per CDR3 protein. The table has more than 400,000 distinct CDR3 sequences, about 16% seen once. With 5 bases removed from V and 7 bases from J, the gap between germline ends came to 19 bases. This CDR3 is 16 amino acids long. CDR1 KGHDR and CDR2 SFDVKD come from the germline V gene. This entry belongs to a study of regulatory T cells in long-lasting Graves disease. Regarding the study as a whole: Relative to new patients (roughly 1,000), persistent patients exhibited greater sharing of public clonotypes (approximately 2,700).

Stated time point: newly diagnosed GD, antithyroid drugs for less than 3 months. Scientists built the TCR library using RNA that was extracted from PBMCs. These data also featured in a second study, about T cells in Graves' hyperthyroidism and ophthalmopathy.

The rearrangement uses TRBV24-1 and TRBJ2-2; the D call may be TRBD1 or TRBD2 (5 bases each). This material consisted of peripheral blood mononuclear cells (PBMCs), taken at new diagnosis, from a patient treated with antithyroid drugs. The sequence derives from a man between 35 and 55 years old with Graves disease. The CDR3 reads CATSATRQGADGELFF. The CDR3 DNA reads TGTGCCACCAGTGCTACCCGGCAGGGAGCGGACGGGGAGCTGTTTTTT.